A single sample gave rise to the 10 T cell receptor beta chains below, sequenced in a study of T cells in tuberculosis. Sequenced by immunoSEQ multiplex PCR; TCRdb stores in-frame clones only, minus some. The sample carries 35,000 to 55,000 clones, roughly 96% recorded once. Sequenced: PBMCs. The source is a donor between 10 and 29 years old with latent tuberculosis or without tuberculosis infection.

CDR3 DNA: TGTGCCAGCAGCCCCAAGCGGGGGCCCTCCTACAATGAGCAGTTCTTC. Translating it yields CASSPKRGPSYNEQFF. This chain connects TRBV7-8 to TRBJ2-1; 8 bases map to TRBD2. V gave up 5 bases and J gave up 0 bases; unmatched junction bases: 6. CDR3 length: 16 amino acids. From germline, CDR1 is SGHVS and CDR2 FQNEAQ.

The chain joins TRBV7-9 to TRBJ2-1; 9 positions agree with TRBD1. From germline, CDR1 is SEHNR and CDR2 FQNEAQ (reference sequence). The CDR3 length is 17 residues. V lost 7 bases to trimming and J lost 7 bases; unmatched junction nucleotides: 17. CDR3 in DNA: TGTGCCAGCACCCCCTGGGGACAGGGAAGTTCTTTGAATGAGCAGTTCTTC. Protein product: CASTPWGQGSSLNEQFF.

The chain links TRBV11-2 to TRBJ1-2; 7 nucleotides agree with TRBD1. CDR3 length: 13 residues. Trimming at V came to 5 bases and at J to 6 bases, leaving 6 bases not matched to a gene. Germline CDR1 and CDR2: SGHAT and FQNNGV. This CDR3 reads CASSVGTADGYTF. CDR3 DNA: TGTGCCAGCAGCGTCGGGACAGCGGATGGCTACACCTTC.

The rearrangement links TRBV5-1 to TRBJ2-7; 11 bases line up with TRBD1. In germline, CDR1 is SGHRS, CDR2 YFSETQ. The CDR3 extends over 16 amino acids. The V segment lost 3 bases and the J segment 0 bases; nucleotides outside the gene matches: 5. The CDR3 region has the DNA TGCGCCAGCAGCTGGGACAGGGGGGTCAGCTCCTACGAGCAGTACTTC. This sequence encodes CASSWDRGVSSYEQYF.

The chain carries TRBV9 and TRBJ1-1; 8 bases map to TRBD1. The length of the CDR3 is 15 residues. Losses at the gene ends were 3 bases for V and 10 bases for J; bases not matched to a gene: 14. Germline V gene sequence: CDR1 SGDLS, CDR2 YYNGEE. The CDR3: CASSARRDRSLGAFF. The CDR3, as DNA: TGTGCCAGCAGCGCCCGCAGGGACAGGAGCTTGGGAGCTTTCTTT.

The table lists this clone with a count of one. CDR3 residues: CASSFLSGSSGETQYF. CDR3 DNA: TGTGCCAGCAGCTTCTTAAGCGGTTCATCGGGAGAGACCCAGTACTTC. This chain uses TRBV7-8 with TRBJ2-5; a weak D match, TRBD2 (5 bases). The CDR3 sequence is 16 residues long. Trimming cost V 3 bases and J 4 bases, with 18 bases left between them. CDR1 is SGHVS and CDR2 is FQNEAQ in the germline V gene.

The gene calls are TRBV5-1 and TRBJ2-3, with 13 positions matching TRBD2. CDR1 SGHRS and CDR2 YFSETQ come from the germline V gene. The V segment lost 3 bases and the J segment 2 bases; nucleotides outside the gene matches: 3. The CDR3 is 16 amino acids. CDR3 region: CASSWTSGGNTDTQYF. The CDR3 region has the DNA TGCGCCAGCAGCTGGACTAGCGGGGGCAACACAGATACGCAGTATTTT.

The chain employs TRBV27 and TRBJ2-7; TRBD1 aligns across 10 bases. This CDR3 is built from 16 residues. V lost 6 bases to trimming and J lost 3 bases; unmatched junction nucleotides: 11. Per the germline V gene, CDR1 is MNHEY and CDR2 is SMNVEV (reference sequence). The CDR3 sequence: CASRPTGTGAFYEQYF. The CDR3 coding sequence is TGTGCCAGCAGACCCACCGGGACAGGGGCCTTCTACGAGCAGTACTTC.

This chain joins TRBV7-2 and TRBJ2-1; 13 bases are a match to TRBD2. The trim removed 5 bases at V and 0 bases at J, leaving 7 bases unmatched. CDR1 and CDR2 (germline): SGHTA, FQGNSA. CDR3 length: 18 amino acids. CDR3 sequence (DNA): TGTGCCAGCAGCCAGGGGACTAGCGGGGCCCGCTCCTACAATGAGCAGTTCTTC. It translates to CASSQGTSGARSYNEQFF.

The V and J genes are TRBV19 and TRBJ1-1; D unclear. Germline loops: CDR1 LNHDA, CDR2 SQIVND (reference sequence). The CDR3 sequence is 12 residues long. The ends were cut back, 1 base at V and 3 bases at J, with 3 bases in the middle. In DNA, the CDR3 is TGTGCCAGTAGTATAGCCGACACTGAAGCTTTCTTT. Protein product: CASSIADTEAFF.